A selection of T cell receptor beta chains follows, all from one sample in a study of blood T cell repertoires in COVID-19. The data were produced by immunoSEQ multiplex PCR, yet TCRdb's version contains in-frame clones alone and is incomplete. The sample lists 140,000 or so clones; around 89% were seen once. Sequenced sample: peripheral blood. All receptors come from a woman older than 75 with acute or convalescent COVID-19. The CDR3 runs from the conserved cysteine through the conserved F or W. A D gene is named only where the DNA matches it firmly. Size tells how often a clone was seen (once, few, many) or the class of an expanded clone, and some rows leave it out.

>TRBJ1-6|TRBV4-1|TRBD1|NA
TGCGCCAGCAGCCAAGGACAGGGGAAAAATAATTCACCCCTCCACTTT
CASSQGQGKNNSPLHF
>TRBJ1-2|TRBV5-4|TRBD1|once
TGTGCCAGCAGCTACCGGGACAGCTTCTATGGCTACACCTTC
CASSYRDSFYGYTF
>TRBJ1-2|TRBV30|TRBD1|NA
TGTGCCTGGAAACCCTTCGGAATTGGGACAGGATTTGGCTACACCTTC
CAWKPFGIGTGFGYTF
>TRBJ1-4|TRBV5-1|NA|NA
TGCGCCAGCAGCTTAGGCTCCGGGGAGGAAAAACTGTTTTTT
CASSLGSGEEKLFF
>TRBJ1-1|TRBV2|TRBD1|NA
TGTGCCAGCAGACAGGGGATGAACACTGAAGCTTTCTTT
CASRQGMNTEAFF
>TRBJ1-2|TRBV4-3|TRBD1|NA
TGCGCCAGCAGTCCGGACAGGGGTGTTCTCGGCTACACCTTC
CASSPDRGVLGYTF
>TRBJ1-2|TRBV15|TRBD1|NA
TGTGCCACCAGCAGAGGCCGGGACAGGGACTATGGCTACACCTTC
CATSRGRDRDYGYTF
>TRBJ1-6|TRBV6-5|NA|NA
TGTGCCAGTTCGTTTGGTAGTGAGTCACCCCTCCACTTT
CASSFGSESPLHF
>TRBJ1-2|TRBV4-2|TRBD1|NA
TGTGCCAGCAGCCAAGTTGGAGGGGGCGGATATGGCTACACCTTC
CASSQVGGGGYGYTF
>TRBJ1-1|TRBV5-1|NA|NA
TGCGCCAGCAGGATACAGGGAGTGAACACTGAAGCTTTCTTT
CASRIQGVNTEAFF
>TRBJ2-1|TRBV18|NA|NA
TGTGCCAGCTCACCACGGCAGGGGAGCCACAATGAGCAGTTCTTC
CASSPRQGSHNEQFF
>TRBJ2-1|TRBV5-5|NA|NA
TGTGCCAGCAGCAGCCGGGACATAAGCTACAATGAGCAGTTCTTC
CASSSRDISYNEQFF
>TRBJ2-7|TRBV6-5|TRBD1|NA
TGTGCCAGCAGTTACTCGGACAGGGGCTCCTACGAGCAGTACTTC
CASSYSDRGSYEQYF
>TRBJ1-5|TRBV5-6|NA|NA
TGTGCCAGCAGCTTGGCCGGTCGGGGGGCTGGAGGCAATCAGCCCCAGCATTTT
CASSLAGRGAGGNQPQHF
>TRBJ1-2|TRBV5-1|NA|NA
TGCGCCAGCACCCCCGGAGAAGGACGGGACACATATGGCTACACCTTC
CASTPGEGRDTYGYTF
>TRBJ2-2|TRBV6-5|NA|NA
TGTGCCAGCAGCAGAAGGACGGGAAACACCGGGGAGCTGTTTTTT
CASSRRTGNTGELFF
>TRBJ1-1|TRBV4-1|NA|NA
TGCGCCAGCAGCCACCAAAGGGGGAACACTGAAGCTTTCTTT
CASSHQRGNTEAFF
>TRBJ1-2|TRBV5-1|NA|NA
TGCGCCAGCAGCTTGGACGGGGGCTATGGCTACACCTTC
CASSLDGGYGYTF
>TRBJ2-2|TRBV6-5|NA|NA
TGTGCCAGCAGTTACCAACGTACGGTCACCGGGGAGCTGTTTTTT
CASSYQRTVTGELFF
>TRBJ1-5|TRBV30|NA|NA
TGTGCCTGGAGCCGGGGTAATCAGCCCCAGCATTTT
CAWSRGNQPQHF
>TRBJ1-2|TRBV5-5|NA|NA
TGTGCCAGCAGCTTGGGCGGGGGGCGCGGCTATGGCTACACCTTC
CASSLGGGRGYGYTF
>TRBJ2-2|TRBV5-1|NA|NA
TGCGCCAGCAGCTTAAGGGGATCCGGGGAGCTGTTTTTT
CASSLRGSGELFF
>TRBJ1-3|TRBV18|NA|NA
TGTGCCAGCTCAAAAGAAACAGGGAGTGCTGGAAACACCATATATTTT
CASSKETGSAGNTIYF
>TRBJ1-3|TRBV11-1|NA|NA
TGTGCCAGCAGCCAACGCAGCTCTGGAAACACCATATATTTT
CASSQRSSGNTIYF
>TRBJ1-4|TRBV18|TRBD1|NA
TGTGCCAGCTCACCTACAGGGGTAGCTAATGAAAAACTGTTTTTT
CASSPTGVANEKLFF
>TRBJ1-2|TRBV6-5|TRBD1|once
TGTGCCAGCAGAAGGACAGGGAACTATGGCTACACCTTC
CASRRTGNYGYTF
>TRBJ1-1|TRBV4-2|NA|once
TGTGCCAGCAGCCCCGTAGGGCAGGGAAACACTGAAGCTTTCTTT
CASSPVGQGNTEAFF
>TRBJ2-2|TRBV5-1|TRBD1|NA
TGCGCCAGCAGCTTAGGACAGGGGACCGGGGAGCTGTTTTTT
CASSLGQGTGELFF
>TRBJ1-1|TRBV11-2|NA|NA
TGTGCCAGCAGCTATCAGGGTGGAAATAGGTACACTGAAGCTTTCTTT
CASSYQGGNRYTEAFF
>TRBJ2-1|TRBV9|NA|NA
TGTGCCAGCAGCCCAGTGATCTCCTACAATGAGCAGTTCTTC
CASSPVISYNEQFF
>TRBJ2-7|TRBV30|TRBD1|NA
TGTGCCTGGAGTGTAAGTTGGGCAGGGGGCGAGCAGTACTTC
CAWSVSWAGGEQYF
>TRBJ1-3|TRBV11-2|NA|once
TGTGCCAGCAGCTTAGAGTTGGGGAGTTACGGAAACACCATATATTTT
CASSLELGSYGNTIYF